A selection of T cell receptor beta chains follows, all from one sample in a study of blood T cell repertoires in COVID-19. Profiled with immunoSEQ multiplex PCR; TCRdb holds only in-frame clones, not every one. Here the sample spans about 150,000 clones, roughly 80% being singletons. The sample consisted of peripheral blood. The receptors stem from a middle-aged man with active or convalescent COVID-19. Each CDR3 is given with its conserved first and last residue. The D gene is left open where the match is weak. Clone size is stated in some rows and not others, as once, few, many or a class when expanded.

CDR3 protein: CAWTNGLIQYF
CDR3 DNA: TGTGCCTGGACCAATGGACTTATTCAGTACTTC
J gene: TRBJ2-4
clone size: once
D gene: -
V gene: TRBV30

CDR3 protein: CASSLAGPGELFF
CDR3 DNA: TGTGCCAGCAGCCTGGCGGGTCCCGGGGAGCTGTTTTTT
J gene: TRBJ2-2
clone size: -
D gene: -
V gene: TRBV27

CDR3 protein: CATSDSWGEQGALTGELFF
CDR3 DNA: TGTGCCACCAGTGATTCTTGGGGGGAACAGGGGGCGCTCACCGGGGAGCTGTTTTTT
J gene: TRBJ2-2
clone size: -
D gene: TRBD1
V gene: TRBV24-1

CDR3 protein: CASGPSEQLEREQYF
CDR3 DNA: TGTGCCAGCGGTCCCTCGGAACAGCTTGAAAGAGAGCAGTACTTC
J gene: TRBJ2-7
clone size: once
D gene: -
V gene: TRBV27

CDR3 protein: CASARGTGRTGELFF
CDR3 DNA: TGCGCCAGCGCCAGAGGGACAGGGAGAACCGGGGAGCTGTTTTTT
J gene: TRBJ2-2
clone size: -
D gene: TRBD1
V gene: TRBV4-1

CDR3 protein: CASQGARLETQYF
CDR3 DNA: TGCGCCAGCCAGGGGGCGAGGTTGGAGACCCAGTACTTC
J gene: TRBJ2-5
clone size: -
D gene: TRBD1
V gene: TRBV4-1

CDR3 protein: CASSYSGVSNQPQHF
CDR3 DNA: TGTGCCAGCAGTTACTCAGGGGTAAGCAATCAGCCCCAGCATTTT
J gene: TRBJ1-5
clone size: -
D gene: -
V gene: TRBV6-5

CDR3 protein: CASSLDGGYTF
CDR3 DNA: TGTGCCAGCAGCTTGGACGGTGGCTACACCTTC
J gene: TRBJ1-2
clone size: -
D gene: -
V gene: TRBV5-4

CDR3 protein: CASSVGQGFREPQHF
CDR3 DNA: TGTGCCAGCAGCGTAGGCCAGGGGTTTAGAGAGCCCCAGCATTTT
J gene: TRBJ1-5
clone size: few
D gene: -
V gene: TRBV9

CDR3 protein: CASTLTPSGEQYF
CDR3 DNA: TGCGCCAGCACCTTGACTCCTTCTGGCGAGCAGTACTTC
J gene: TRBJ2-7
clone size: -
D gene: -
V gene: TRBV10-2

CDR3 protein: CASSPTGTSGGYEQYF
CDR3 DNA: TGCGCCAGCAGCCCGACCGGGACTAGCGGGGGCTACGAGCAGTACTTC
J gene: TRBJ2-7
clone size: few
D gene: TRBD2
V gene: TRBV4-1

CDR3 protein: CASSEVGGRADTQYF
CDR3 DNA: TGCGCCAGCAGCGAGGTGGGAGGGAGGGCAGATACGCAGTATTTT
J gene: TRBJ2-3
clone size: few
D gene: TRBD2
V gene: TRBV5-1

CDR3 protein: CASSLKEPRGLHNEQFF
CDR3 DNA: TGTGCCAGCAGTCTCAAAGAACCGAGGGGGCTCCACAATGAGCAGTTCTTC
J gene: TRBJ2-1
clone size: -
D gene: TRBD1
V gene: TRBV9

CDR3 protein: CSVEQGAGNTIYF
CDR3 DNA: TGCAGCGTTGAACAGGGGGCTGGAAACACCATATATTTT
J gene: TRBJ1-3
clone size: once
D gene: TRBD1
V gene: TRBV29-1

CDR3 protein: CASSPSLAAPYNEQFF
CDR3 DNA: TGTGCCAGCAGCCCATCACTAGCGGCTCCCTACAATGAGCAGTTCTTC
J gene: TRBJ2-1
clone size: -
D gene: TRBD2
V gene: TRBV7-3

CDR3 protein: CASSLIDSTDTQYF
CDR3 DNA: TGCGCCAGCAGCTTGATAGATAGCACAGATACGCAGTATTTT
J gene: TRBJ2-3
clone size: -
D gene: -
V gene: TRBV5-1

CDR3 protein: CASRKARQPQHF
CDR3 DNA: TGTGCCAGCAGAAAAGCGAGGCAGCCCCAGCATTTT
J gene: TRBJ1-5
clone size: -
D gene: -
V gene: TRBV6-5